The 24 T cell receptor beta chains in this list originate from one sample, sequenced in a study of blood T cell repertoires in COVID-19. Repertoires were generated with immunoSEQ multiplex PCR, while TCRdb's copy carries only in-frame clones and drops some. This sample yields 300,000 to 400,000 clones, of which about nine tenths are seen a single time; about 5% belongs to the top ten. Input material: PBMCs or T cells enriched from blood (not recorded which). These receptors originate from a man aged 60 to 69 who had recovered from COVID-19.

The CDR3 DNA sequence: TGTGCCAGCAGAGCCACGAGAGGGACCGGGGAGCTGTTTTTT. This gives the protein CASRATRGTGELFF. The rearrangement joins TRBV2 to TRBJ2-2; tentative D call: TRBD2 (5 bases). The CDR3 has 14 amino acids. With 6 bases removed from V and 5 bases from J, the gap between germline ends came to 13 bases. The V gene's germline CDR1 is SNHLY and CDR2 FYNNEI.

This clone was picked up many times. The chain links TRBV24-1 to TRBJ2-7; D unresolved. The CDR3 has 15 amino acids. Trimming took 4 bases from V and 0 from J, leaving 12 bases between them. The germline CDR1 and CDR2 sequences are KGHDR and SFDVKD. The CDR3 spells CATSDPSTPSYEQYF. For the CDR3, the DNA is TGTGCCACCAGTGACCCTTCGACACCCTCCTACGAGCAGTACTTC.

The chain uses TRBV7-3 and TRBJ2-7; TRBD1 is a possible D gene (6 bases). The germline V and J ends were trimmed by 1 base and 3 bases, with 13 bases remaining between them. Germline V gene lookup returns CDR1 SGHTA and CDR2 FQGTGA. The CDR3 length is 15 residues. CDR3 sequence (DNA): TGTGCCAGCAGCTTAAAGGCGGACAGAGACTACGAGCAGTACTTC. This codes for CASSLKADRDYEQYF.

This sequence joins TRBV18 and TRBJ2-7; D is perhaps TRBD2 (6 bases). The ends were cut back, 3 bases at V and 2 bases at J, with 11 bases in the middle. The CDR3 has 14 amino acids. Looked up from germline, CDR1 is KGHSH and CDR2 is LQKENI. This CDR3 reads CASSPLRGTYEQYF. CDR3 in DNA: TGTGCCAGCTCACCCCTGCGGGGAACCTACGAGCAGTACTTC.

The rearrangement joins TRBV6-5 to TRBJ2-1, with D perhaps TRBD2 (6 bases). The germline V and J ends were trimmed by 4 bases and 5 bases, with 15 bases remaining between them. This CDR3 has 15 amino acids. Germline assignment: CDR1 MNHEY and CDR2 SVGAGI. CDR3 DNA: TGTGCCAGCAGTTTCGGGAGACTGAGGGACAATGAGCAGTTCTTC. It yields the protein CASSFGRLRDNEQFF.

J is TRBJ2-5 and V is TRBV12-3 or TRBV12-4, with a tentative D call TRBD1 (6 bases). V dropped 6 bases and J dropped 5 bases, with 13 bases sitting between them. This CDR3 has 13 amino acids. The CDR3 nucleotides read TGTGCCAGCAGCTACCGACAGGAGGAGACCCAGTACTTC. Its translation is CASSYRQEETQYF.

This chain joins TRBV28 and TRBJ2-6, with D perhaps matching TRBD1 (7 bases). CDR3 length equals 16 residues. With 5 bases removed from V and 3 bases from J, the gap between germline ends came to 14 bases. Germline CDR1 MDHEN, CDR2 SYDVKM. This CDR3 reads CASSDYRGGGANVLTF. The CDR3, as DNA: TGTGCCAGCAGTGATTACAGGGGAGGTGGGGCCAACGTCCTGACTTTC.

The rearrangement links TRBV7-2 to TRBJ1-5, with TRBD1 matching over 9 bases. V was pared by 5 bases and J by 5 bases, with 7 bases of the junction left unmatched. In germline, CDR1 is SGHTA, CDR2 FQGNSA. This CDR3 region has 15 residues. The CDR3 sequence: CASSLGQGTYQPQHF. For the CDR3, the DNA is TGTGCCAGCAGCCTGGGACAGGGCACTTATCAGCCCCAGCATTTT.

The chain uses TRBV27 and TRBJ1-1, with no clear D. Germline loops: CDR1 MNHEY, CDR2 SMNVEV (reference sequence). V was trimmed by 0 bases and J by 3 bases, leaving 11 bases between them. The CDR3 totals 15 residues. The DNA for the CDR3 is TGTGCCAGCAGTTTATCACCGGGGTACGACACTGAAGCTTTCTTT. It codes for CASSLSPGYDTEAFF.

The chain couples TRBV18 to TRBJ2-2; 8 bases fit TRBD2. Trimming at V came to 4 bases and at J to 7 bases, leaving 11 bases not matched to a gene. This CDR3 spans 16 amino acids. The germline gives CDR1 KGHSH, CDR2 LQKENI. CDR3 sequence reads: CASSQSGTSRVGELFF. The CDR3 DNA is TGTGCCAGCTCACAATCCGGGACTAGTCGGGTCGGGGAGCTGTTTTTT.

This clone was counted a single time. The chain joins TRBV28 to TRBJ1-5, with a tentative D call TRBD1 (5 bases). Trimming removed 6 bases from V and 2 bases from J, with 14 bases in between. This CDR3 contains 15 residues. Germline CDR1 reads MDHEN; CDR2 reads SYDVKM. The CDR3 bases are TGTGCCAGCAGAACAGGCATATGGGGCAATCAGCCCCAGCATTTT. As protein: CASRTGIWGNQPQHF.

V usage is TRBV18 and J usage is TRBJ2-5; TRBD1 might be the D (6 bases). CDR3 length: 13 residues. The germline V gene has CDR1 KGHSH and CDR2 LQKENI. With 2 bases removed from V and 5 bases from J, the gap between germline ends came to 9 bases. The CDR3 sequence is CASSPRTGETQYF. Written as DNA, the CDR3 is TGTGCCAGCTCACCAAGAACAGGGGAGACCCAGTACTTC.

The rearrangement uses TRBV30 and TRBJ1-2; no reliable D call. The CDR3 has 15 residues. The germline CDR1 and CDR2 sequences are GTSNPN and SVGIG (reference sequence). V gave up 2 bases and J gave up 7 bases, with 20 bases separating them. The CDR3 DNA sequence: TGTGCCTGGAGTACTGGTGGGCTCCGAGGGTCTGGCTACACCTTC. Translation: CAWSTGGLRGSGYTF.

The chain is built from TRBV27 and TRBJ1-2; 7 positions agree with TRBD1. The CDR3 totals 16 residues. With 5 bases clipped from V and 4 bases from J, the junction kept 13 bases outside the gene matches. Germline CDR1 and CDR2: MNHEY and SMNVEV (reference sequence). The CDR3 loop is CASSPWTGSLSYGYTF. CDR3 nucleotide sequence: TGTGCCAGCAGTCCATGGACAGGTAGTCTTTCCTATGGCTACACCTTC.

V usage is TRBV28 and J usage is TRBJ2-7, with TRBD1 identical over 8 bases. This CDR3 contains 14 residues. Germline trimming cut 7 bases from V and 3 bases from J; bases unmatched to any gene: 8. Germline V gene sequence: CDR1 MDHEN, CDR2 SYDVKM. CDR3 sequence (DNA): TGTGCCAGCACCCAGCGAGGACAGGGCTACGAGCAGTACTTC. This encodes CASTQRGQGYEQYF. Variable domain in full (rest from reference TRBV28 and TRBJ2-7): DVKVTQSSRYLVKRTGEKVFLECVQDMDHENMFWYRQDPGLGLRLIYFSYDVKMKEKGDIPEGYSVSREKKERFSLILESASTNQTSMYLCASTQRGQGYEQYFGPGTRLTVT.

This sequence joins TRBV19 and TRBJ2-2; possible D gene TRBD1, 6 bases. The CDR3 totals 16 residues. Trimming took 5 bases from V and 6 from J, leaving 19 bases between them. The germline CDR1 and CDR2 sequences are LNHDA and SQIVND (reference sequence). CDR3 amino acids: CASSGANRVFAGELFF. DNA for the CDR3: TGTGCCAGTAGTGGGGCAAACAGGGTTTTCGCCGGGGAGCTGTTTTTT.

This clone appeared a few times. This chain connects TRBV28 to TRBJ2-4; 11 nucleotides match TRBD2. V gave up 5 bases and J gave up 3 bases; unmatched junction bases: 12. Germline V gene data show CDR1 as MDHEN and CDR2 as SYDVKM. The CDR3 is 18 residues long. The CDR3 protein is CASSVVSGRALGKNIQYF. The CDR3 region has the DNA TGTGCCAGCAGTGTGGTTAGCGGGAGGGCGCTGGGCAAAAACATTCAGTACTTC. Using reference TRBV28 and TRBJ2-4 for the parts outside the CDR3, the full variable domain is DVKVTQSSRYLVKRTGEKVFLECVQDMDHENMFWYRQDPGLGLRLIYFSYDVKMKEKGDIPEGYSVSREKKERFSLILESASTNQTSMYLCASSVVSGRALGKNIQYFGAGTRLSVL.

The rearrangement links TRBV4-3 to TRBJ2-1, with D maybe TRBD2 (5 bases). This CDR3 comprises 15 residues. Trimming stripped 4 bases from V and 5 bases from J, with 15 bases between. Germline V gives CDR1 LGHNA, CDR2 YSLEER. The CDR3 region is CASSRLLDSNNEQFF. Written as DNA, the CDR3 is TGCGCCAGCAGCCGCCTACTAGATTCCAACAATGAGCAGTTCTTC.

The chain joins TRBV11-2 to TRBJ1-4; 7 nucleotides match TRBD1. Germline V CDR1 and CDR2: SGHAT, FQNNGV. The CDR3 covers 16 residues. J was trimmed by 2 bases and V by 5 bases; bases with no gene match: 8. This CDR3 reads CASSLTTGATNEKLFF. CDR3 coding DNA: TGTGCCAGCAGCCTTACCACAGGGGCCACTAATGAAAAACTGTTTTTT.

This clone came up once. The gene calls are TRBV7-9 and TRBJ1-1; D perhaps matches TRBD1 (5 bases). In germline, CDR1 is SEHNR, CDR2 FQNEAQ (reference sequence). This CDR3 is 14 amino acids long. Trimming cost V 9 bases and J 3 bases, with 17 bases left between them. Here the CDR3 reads CASRIWGEHTEAFF. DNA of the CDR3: TGTGCCAGTCGGATATGGGGGGAGCACACTGAAGCTTTCTTT.

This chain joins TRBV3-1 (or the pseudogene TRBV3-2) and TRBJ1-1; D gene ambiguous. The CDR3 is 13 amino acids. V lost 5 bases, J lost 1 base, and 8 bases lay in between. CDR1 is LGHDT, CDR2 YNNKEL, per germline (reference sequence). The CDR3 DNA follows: TGTGCCAGCAGCAAAGGAGGGAACACTGAAGCTTTCTTT. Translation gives CASSKGGNTEAFF.

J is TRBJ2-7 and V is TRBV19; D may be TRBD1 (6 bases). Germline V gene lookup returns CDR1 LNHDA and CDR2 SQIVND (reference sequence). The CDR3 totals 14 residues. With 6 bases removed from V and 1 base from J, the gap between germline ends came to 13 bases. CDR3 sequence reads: CASRITDRSYEQYF. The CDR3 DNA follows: TGTGCCAGTAGGATAACCGACAGGTCCTACGAGCAGTACTTC.

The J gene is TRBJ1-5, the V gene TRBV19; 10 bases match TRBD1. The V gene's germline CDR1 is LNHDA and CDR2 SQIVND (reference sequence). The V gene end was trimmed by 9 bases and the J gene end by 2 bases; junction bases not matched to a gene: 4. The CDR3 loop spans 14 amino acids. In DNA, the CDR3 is TGTGCCAGCCGACAGGGGGCTGGCAATCAGCCCCAGCATTTT. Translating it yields CASRQGAGNQPQHF.

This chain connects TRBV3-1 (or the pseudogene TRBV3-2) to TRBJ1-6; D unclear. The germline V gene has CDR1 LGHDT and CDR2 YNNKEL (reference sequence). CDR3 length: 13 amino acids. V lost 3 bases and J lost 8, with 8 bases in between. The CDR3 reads CASSHGGDSPLHF. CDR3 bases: TGTGCCAGCAGCCACGGAGGTGATTCACCCCTCCACTTT.